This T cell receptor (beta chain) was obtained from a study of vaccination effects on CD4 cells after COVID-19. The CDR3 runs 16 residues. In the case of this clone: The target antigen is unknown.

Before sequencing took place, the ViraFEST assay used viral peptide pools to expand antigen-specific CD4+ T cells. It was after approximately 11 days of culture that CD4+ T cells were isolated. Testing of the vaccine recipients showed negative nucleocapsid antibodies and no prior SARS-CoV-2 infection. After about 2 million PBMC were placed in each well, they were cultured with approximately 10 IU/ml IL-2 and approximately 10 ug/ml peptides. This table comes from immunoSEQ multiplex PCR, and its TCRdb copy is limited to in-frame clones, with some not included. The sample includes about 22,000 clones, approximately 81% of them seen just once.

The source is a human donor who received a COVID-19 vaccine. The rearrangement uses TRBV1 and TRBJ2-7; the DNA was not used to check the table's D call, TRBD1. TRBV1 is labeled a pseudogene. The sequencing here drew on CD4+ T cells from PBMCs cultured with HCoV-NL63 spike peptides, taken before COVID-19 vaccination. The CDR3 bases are TGCACCAGCAGCCAACCACCTCAGGCGCCGCTATACGAGCAGTACTTC. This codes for CTSSQPPQAPLYEQYF.